Shown below are 11 T cell receptor beta chains from a single sample sequenced in a study of CD8+CD57+ T cells in acquired aplastic anemia. According to the study, genomic DNA was the template for TCR beta VDJ and CDR3 profiling. MiXCR, run by TCRdb on the reads, gives a single entry per CDR3 protein. The repertoire holds 160,000 or so distinct CDR3 sequences, with 60% to 80% as singletons. Selection for sequencing was limited to patients who had shown CD8+CD57+ cell expansion by flow cytometry. The sequencing sample was made of sorted CD4+, CD8+, or CD8+CD57+ T cells (not recorded which) from PBMCs. All receptors come from a human donor with aplastic anemia.

The rearrangement links TRBV7-8 to TRBJ2-3; D unclear. The ends were cut back, 5 bases at V and 2 bases at J, with 8 bases in the middle. Germline assignment: CDR1 SGHVS and CDR2 FQNEAQ. This CDR3 is built from 13 residues. CDR3 residues: CASSPSDTDTQYF. CDR3 DNA sequence: TGTGCCAGCAGCCCCTCAGACACAGATACGCAGTATTTT.

V and J are TRBV7-3 and TRBJ2-5, with D uncertain. CDR1 is SGHTA, CDR2 FQGTGA, per germline. The CDR3 runs 13 residues. The V end was cut by 1 base, the J end by 2 bases, with 5 bases between. The CDR3 region has the DNA TGTGCCAGCAGCTTAATGGGGCAAGAGACCCAGTACTTC. The encoded protein is CASSLMGQETQYF.

This sequence joins TRBV5-6 and TRBJ1-6, with no clear D. Germline values: CDR1 SGHDT, CDR2 YYEEEE. V was pared by 5 bases and J by 7 bases, with 13 bases between. CDR3 length equals 14 residues. CDR3 nucleotide sequence: TGTGCCAGCAGTATATCTGCGACCAATTCACCCCTCCACTTT. Residues: CASSISATNSPLHF.

The sample holds one count of this clonotype. The chain recombines TRBV5-1 with TRBJ1-1, with D unclear. The germline V gene encodes CDR1 SGHRS and CDR2 YFSETQ. CDR3 length equals 15 residues. V was trimmed by 3 bases and J by 0 bases, leaving 12 bases between them. CDR3 sequence reads: CASSSAPQLNTEAFF. The CDR3 region has the DNA TGCGCCAGCAGCTCCGCTCCCCAGTTGAACACTGAAGCTTTCTTT. Combining the CDR3 with reference TRBV5-1 and TRBJ1-1 gives the whole variable domain KAGVTQTPRYLIKTRGQQVTLSCSPISGHRSVSWYQQTPGQGLQFLFEYFSETQRNKGNFPGRFSGRQFSNSRSEMNVSTLELGDSALYLCASSSAPQLNTEAFFGQGTRLTVV.

This chain uses TRBV7-9 with TRBJ1-6, with a weak D call TRBD1 (6 bases). The CDR3 covers 15 residues. Trimming removed 2 bases at V and 7 bases at J, with 12 bases between. Germline lookup yields CDR1 SEHNR and CDR2 FQNEAQ (reference sequence). The CDR3 sequence is CASSLTGGLNSPLHF. Written as DNA, the CDR3 is TGTGCCAGCAGCTTAACGGGGGGGCTAAATTCACCCCTCCACTTT.

The chain combines TRBV6-1 with TRBJ2-7, with D unclear. This CDR3 spans 16 amino acids. The germline V gene encodes CDR1 MNHNS and CDR2 SASEGT. V was shortened by 5 bases and J by 0 bases, with 17 bases between the two germline ends. The chain's CDR3 is CASSYSSGVVSYEQYF. The CDR3 DNA follows: TGTGCCAGCAGTTACTCGTCTGGTGTCGTCTCCTACGAGCAGTACTTC.

The rearrangement joins TRBV15 to TRBJ2-5; D might be TRBD1 (5 bases). Germline CDR1 reads LNHNV; CDR2 reads YYDKDF (reference sequence). The CDR3 is 18 amino acids. V was shortened by 0 bases and J by 4 bases, with 21 bases between the two germline ends. This chain's CDR3 is CATSRDGPGSGRRETQYF. As DNA, the CDR3 is TGTGCCACCAGCAGAGACGGGCCAGGGTCGGGCCGGAGAGAGACCCAGTACTTC.

This clonotype came up a few times. DNA of the CDR3: TGCAGCGTTGAGACAGGGGGCGCTTACGAGCAGTACTTC. Protein product: CSVETGGAYEQYF. V gene TRBV29-1 combines with J gene TRBJ2-7, with TRBD1 identical over 10 bases. With V trimmed by 3 bases and J by 4 bases, 3 bases remained unmatched. The CDR3 consists of 13 residues. In germline, CDR1 is SQVTM, CDR2 ANQGSEA.

J is TRBJ2-3 and V is TRBV9; D unclear. CDR1 and CDR2 (germline): SGDLS, YYNGEE. The CDR3 is made up of 15 amino acids. V was clipped by 1 base and J by 2 bases, with 11 bases between them. The CDR3 nucleotides read TGTGCCAGCAGCGTAACCACTCTCTACACAGATACGCAGTATTTT. Its protein is CASSVTTLYTDTQYF.

The chain combines TRBV7-9 with TRBJ2-5, with 10 bases that match TRBD2. V was pared by 5 bases and J by 1 base, with 7 bases of the junction left unmatched. This CDR3 contains 16 residues. Germline V gives CDR1 SEHNR, CDR2 FQNEAQ (reference sequence). CDR3 in DNA: TGTGCCAGCAGCGGTCAACTAGCGGGGCTCCAAGAGACCCAGTACTTC. Translated, it gives CASSGQLAGLQETQYF.

This chain joins TRBV15 and TRBJ1-4; D may be TRBD1 (6 bases). Germline assignment: CDR1 LNHNV and CDR2 YYDKDF (reference sequence). The CDR3 is 13 amino acids. V lost 9 bases to trimming and J lost 0 bases, with 8 bases between them. The CDR3 spells CATSGATNEKLFF. CDR3 DNA sequence: TGTGCCACATCAGGGGCAACTAATGAAAAACTGTTTTTT. Filled out from reference TRBV15 and TRBJ1-4, the complete variable domain reads DAMVIQNPRYQVTQFGKPVTLSCSQTLNHNVMYWYQQKSSQAPKLLFHYYDKDFNNEADTPDNFQSRRPNTSFCFLDIRSPGLGDTAMYLCATSGATNEKLFFGSGTQLSVL.